Following are 16 T cell receptor beta chains from one sample sequenced in a study of patients and donors after allogeneic stem cell transplantation. A single record per CDR3 protein comes from TCRdb applying MiXCR to the RT-PCR reads. The repertoire holds about a million distinct CDR3 sequences, with more than 15% as singletons. What was sequenced was blood, either unsorted or a sorted T cell fraction (not recorded which). These TCRs come from a human donor who was either an allogeneic HSCT recipient or a stem cell or donor lymphocyte infusion donor (not recorded which). It is not recorded whose cells these are; they may come from a transplant donor.

This clonotype was seen only a few times. This sequence joins TRBV5-6 and TRBJ1-2; maybe TRBD1 (6 bases). The CDR3 loop spans 14 amino acids. The germline gives CDR1 SGHDT, CDR2 YYEEEE. Trimming shortened V by 4 bases and J by 4 bases, and 14 bases separated the two germline ends. This CDR3 is CASSIPGHLYGYTF. CDR3 DNA sequence: TGTGCCAGCAGCATTCCGGGACACCTCTATGGCTACACCTTC.

V usage is TRBV7-2 and J usage is TRBJ2-3, with 8 bases identical to TRBD1. J was trimmed by 4 bases and V by 5 bases; bases with no gene match: 8. Per the germline V gene, CDR1 is SGHTA and CDR2 is FQGNSA. The CDR3 spans 15 residues. The CDR3 region has the DNA TGTGCCAGCAGCCCCCGGACAGGGATGGCAGATACGCAGTATTTT. This translates into CASSPRTGMADTQYF. The full variable domain, with the rest looked up from reference TRBV7-2 and TRBJ2-3, is GAGVSQSPSNKVTEKGKDVELRCDPISGHTALYWYRQSLGQGLEFLIYFQGNSAPDKSGLPSDRFSAERTGGSVSTLTIQRTQQEDSAVYLCASSPRTGMADTQYFGPGTRLTVL.

The chain recombines TRBV12-5 with TRBJ2-1; D possibly corresponds to TRBD2 (5 bases). The CDR3 is 16 residues long. Germline CDR1 LGHNT, CDR2 FRNRAP. The V end lost 1 base, the J end lost 3 bases, and 13 bases lay between the germline ends. The CDR3 DNA is TGTGCTAGTGGTTTGGAGGGAGAAAAACTCTACAATGAGCAGTTCTTC. It encodes CASGLEGEKLYNEQFF.

The chain carries TRBV6-1 and TRBJ2-1, with 8 bases fitting TRBD2. There are 14 residues in the CDR3. Germline-derived CDR1 and CDR2 are MNHNS and SASEGT. J gave up 3 bases and V 6 bases, and 4 bases lay outside the gene matches. The CDR3 protein is CASRRGLDYNEQFF. DNA of the CDR3: TGTGCCAGCAGGAGGGGACTAGACTACAATGAGCAGTTCTTC.

The chain is built from TRBV12-3 or TRBV12-4 and TRBJ2-5; D ambiguous. The CDR3 totals 14 residues. Trimming pared 8 bases from V and 4 bases from J, leaving 17 bases between. This CDR3 reads CASHPGTGRETQYF. DNA of the CDR3: TGTGCCAGCCATCCAGGTACGGGTCGAGAGACCCAGTACTTC.

CDR3 in amino acids: CASSYYPRLAGGTDTQYF. CDR3 sequence (DNA): TGTGCCAGCAGTTACTATCCGCGACTAGCGGGGGGCACAGATACGCAGTATTTT. This chain connects TRBV6-5 to TRBJ2-3; 12 nucleotides line up with TRBD2. Germline V gene sequence: CDR1 MNHEY, CDR2 SVGAGI. The ends lost 1 base at V and 1 base at J; junction bases unmatched: 6. CDR3 length: 18 amino acids.

This clonotype was found a few times. This rearrangement joins TRBV29-1 to TRBJ2-1; no definite D call. Germline V gives CDR1 SQVTM, CDR2 ANQGSEA. This CDR3 comprises 13 residues. Trimming removed 5 bases from V and 4 bases from J, with 12 bases in between. The CDR3 DNA reads as TGCAGCGTTCGTGAGGTGGGGTACAATGAGCAGTTCTTC. It codes for CSVREVGYNEQFF.

The chain employs TRBV20-1 and TRBJ2-1; 7 positions agree with TRBD1. This CDR3 has 16 residues. Germline CDR1 is DFQATT and CDR2 is SNEGSKA (reference sequence). The junction had 16 bases not matched to a gene; V was cut back by 4 bases and J by 7 bases. This CDR3 is CSAKTYRGPGANEQFF. The DNA for the CDR3 is TGCAGTGCTAAGACGTACAGGGGTCCAGGCGCTAATGAGCAGTTCTTC.

V gene TRBV3-1 combines with J gene TRBJ2-1; maybe TRBD2 (5 bases). Germline V gives CDR1 LGHDT, CDR2 YNNKEL (reference sequence). V lost 2 bases and J 2 bases, leaving 13 bases between the germline ends. The CDR3 has 16 residues. The CDR3 protein is CASSQRSWETYNEQFF. Written as DNA, the CDR3 is TGTGCCAGCAGCCAAAGGTCATGGGAGACCTACAATGAGCAGTTCTTC.

The chain combines TRBV4-3 with TRBJ2-5, with D maybe TRBD1 (5 bases). Germline assignment: CDR1 LGHNA and CDR2 YSLEER. The CDR3 consists of 16 residues. Trimming shortened V by 0 bases and J by 3 bases, and 14 bases separated the two germline ends. The CDR3 DNA sequence: TGCGCCAGCAGCCAAGATACAGGTTGGGTGGAAGAGACCCAGTACTTC. Amino acids: CASSQDTGWVEETQYF.

At least ten counts were recorded for this clonotype. The chain couples TRBV12-3 or TRBV12-4 to TRBJ1-1; possible D gene TRBD1, 5 bases. The CDR3 covers 16 residues. V dropped 6 bases and J dropped 1 base, with 18 bases sitting between them. The CDR3 is CASRNKRGRGNTEAFF. CDR3 sequence (DNA): TGTGCCAGCAGAAATAAGAGAGGAAGGGGGAACACTGAAGCTTTCTTT.

The V gene is TRBV7-3, the J gene TRBJ2-3, with TRBD2 matching over 9 bases. The CDR3 is made up of 18 amino acids. Unmatched junction bases numbered 7, after V lost 0 bases and J lost 0 bases. CDR1 is SGHTA and CDR2 is FQGTGA in the germline V gene. The CDR3 DNA is TGTGCCAGCAGCTTAACTAGCGGGGGAACAACTAGCACAGATACGCAGTATTTT. Translation gives CASSLTSGGTTSTDTQYF.

V gene TRBV20-1 combines with J gene TRBJ2-1; the match to TRBD1 covers 7 bases. Germline CDR1 DFQATT, CDR2 SNEGSKA (reference sequence). This CDR3 is built from 20 residues. V was pared by 3 bases and J by 0 bases, with 20 bases of the junction left unmatched. The CDR3 nucleotides are TGCAGTGCTAGCCTGATACCCGGGACAGAGGTTATTAGCTCCTACAATGAGCAGTTCTTC. Residues: CSASLIPGTEVISSYNEQFF.

The chain is built from TRBV12-3 or TRBV12-4 and TRBJ1-6, with 7 bases aligning to TRBD1. The CDR3 is 14 residues long. After removal of 6 bases from V and 8 bases from J, the junction contained 7 bases not matched to a gene. The CDR3 region is CASRLQGPDSPLHF. In nucleotides, the CDR3 is TGTGCCAGCAGACTACAGGGGCCGGATTCACCCCTCCACTTT.

As to this clonotype: With a much larger clone just one base away, this may be a read error. V and J are TRBV29-1 and TRBJ2-5, with TRBD1 matching over 8 bases. Germline CDR1 reads SQVTM; CDR2 reads ANQGSEA. The V segment lost 1 base and the J segment 5 bases; nucleotides outside the gene matches: 6. CDR3 length: 14 amino acids. The CDR3 sequence is CSVEGTGKEETQYF. CDR3 DNA: TGCAGCGTTGAAGGGACAGGGAAGGAGGAGACCCAGTACTTC.

The chain combines TRBV20-1 with TRBJ2-1; 13 bases fit TRBD2. The germline V gene encodes CDR1 DFQATT and CDR2 SNEGSKA (reference sequence). The CDR3 is 15 amino acids. The ends lost 6 bases at V and 4 bases at J; junction bases unmatched: 6. The CDR3 bases are TGCAGTGCCTGGACTAGCGGGAGCAGGTACAATGAGCAGTTCTTC. As protein: CSAWTSGSRYNEQFF.